The T cell receptor beta chain under discussion was sequenced for a study of response to subunit inactivated influenza vaccine. Looked up from germline, CDR1 is MNHEY and CDR2 is SVGEGT. The CDR3 length is 18 residues. V was trimmed by 0 bases and J by 0 bases, leaving 12 bases between them. This clonotype was recorded a few times. Its antigen is unknown. Using its own MiXCR run on the RT-PCR reads, TCRdb lists one record per CDR3 protein. The sample lists roughly 650,000 distinct CDR3 sequences; roughly 14% were seen once. Study conclusions and caveats: Seasonal influenza vaccination, on each occasion, was suggested by the authors to recruit few new T cells.

The chain couples TRBV6-2 or TRBV6-3 to TRBJ2-6, with no clear D. Material: PBMCs from blood, obtained about 12 days after vaccination. This receptor was obtained from a man between 50 and 59 years old who received an inactivated influenza vaccine. The CDR3: CASSYSGAESSGANVLTF. In nucleotides, the CDR3 is TGTGCCAGCAGTTACTCGGGTGCAGAGTCCTCTGGGGCCAACGTCCTGACTTTC.